Following are 25 T cell receptor beta chains from one sample sequenced in a study of blood T cells in healthy people across ages. The use of a sample-barcoded 5' primer and a J-beta primer mix characterized a second PCR of 7 to 11 cycles. MiXCR, applied by TCRdb to the 5' RACE reads, yields one record per CDR3 protein. The sample records more than 1,000,000 distinct CDR3 sequences, approximately 25% being singletons. These data were likewise used in another study, on T cells of mothers and their children.

Material: blood. The receptors stem from a girl aged 2 to 10 in good health.

V and J are TRBV6-1 and TRBJ2-5; the match to TRBD2 covers 11 bases. TRBJ2-7 matches the DNA end more closely, so the J call is doubtful. Germline V gene sequence: CDR1 MNHNS, CDR2 SASEGT. CDR3 length: 17 amino acids. The CDR3 nucleotides read TGTGCCAGCAGTCAGGGTCGGCTAGCGGGAGGCTCCTACGAGCAGTACTTC. This codes for CASSQGRLAGGSYEQYF.

This rearrangement joins TRBV29-1 to TRBJ2-3; TRBD1 matches at 7 bases. This CDR3 is 12 amino acids long. Germline CDR1 reads SQVTM; CDR2 reads ANQGSEA. V shed 3 bases, J shed 6 bases, and the junction held 3 bases outside the gene matches. As DNA, the CDR3 is TGCAGCGTTGAGACAGGGAAGGATACGCAGTATTTT. Translating it yields CSVETGKDTQYF.

The chain joins TRBV12-3 or TRBV12-4 to TRBJ2-5; a possible D gene is TRBD2 (6 bases). V gave up 3 bases and J gave up 2 bases, with 10 bases separating them. This CDR3 comprises 14 residues. CDR3 nucleotide sequence: TGTGCCAGCAGTTTCCTAGGGAGGCAAGAGACCCAGTACTTC. This translates into CASSFLGRQETQYF.

This clonotype was seen a handful of times. V and J are TRBV15 and TRBJ1-2; the match to TRBD1 covers 7 bases. The V gene's germline CDR1 is LNHNV and CDR2 YYDKDF (reference sequence). The CDR3 is made up of 13 amino acids. Losses at the gene ends were 4 bases for V and 7 bases for J; bases not matched to a gene: 6. CDR3 in DNA: TGTGCCACCAGCACCACCGGGACAGCTGGCTACACCTTC. Protein: CATSTTGTAGYTF.

The CDR3, as DNA: TGTGCCAGCAGCTCCCTACCGAAGCCCTATTTGGGCTACACCTTC. Residues: CASSSLPKPYLGYTF. V and J are TRBV7-9 and TRBJ1-2; D remains ambiguous. Germline V gives CDR1 SEHNR, CDR2 FQNEAQ (reference sequence). Deletions cut 4 bases from V and 8 bases from J, with 20 bases between. The CDR3 sequence is 15 residues long.

This clonotype was detected only a few times. One end of the junction does not line up with germline, which may come from a read error. This chain connects TRBV5-6 to TRBJ2-2; D perhaps matches TRBD2 (6 bases). Germline assignment: CDR1 SGHDT and CDR2 YYEEEE. The CDR3 consists of 15 residues. The CDR3 DNA sequence: TGTGCCAGCAGCCCTCTCGACGGGCTGACCGGGGGGCTGTTTTTT. Protein product: CASSPLDGLTGGLFF.

The chain uses TRBV10-3 and TRBJ2-7; either TRBD1 or TRBD2 may fit D (5 bases each). CDR3 size: 14 residues. V lost 6 bases and J lost 5, with 17 bases in between. Germline V CDR1 and CDR2: ENHRY, SYGVKD. In DNA form, the CDR3 reads TGTGCCATCAGGGCCATGGGGGAGACGGACGAGCAGTACTTC. Its translation is CAIRAMGETDEQYF.

The chain is built from TRBV9 and TRBJ1-2; no clear D. The CDR3 loop spans 12 amino acids. In germline, CDR1 is SGDLS, CDR2 YYNGEE. Trimming took off 4 bases at V and 14 bases at J, with 18 bases between the two ends. The CDR3 loop reads CASSLQVYQLTF. CDR3 DNA: TGTGCCAGCAGCCTCCAAGTCTACCAACTTACCTTC.

This clonotype has just a few counts. The chain is built from TRBV20-1 and TRBJ1-1; D remains ambiguous. The CDR3 runs to 12 residues. Trimming cost V 5 bases and J 1 base, with 8 bases left between them. Per the germline V gene, CDR1 is DFQATT and CDR2 is SNEGSKA (reference sequence). For the CDR3, the DNA is TGCAGTGCTGGTAAGGGGAACACTGAAGCTTTCTTT. Amino acid sequence: CSAGKGNTEAFF.

The chain recombines TRBV28 with TRBJ2-7; D possibly matches TRBD1 or TRBD2 (6 bases each). The germline V and J ends were trimmed by 10 bases and 0 bases, with 13 bases remaining between them. CDR1 and CDR2 from the germline V gene are MDHEN and SYDVKM. The CDR3 has 13 amino acids. The CDR3 nucleotides read TGTGCCACTCAGGAGGGGGTCTCCTACGAGCAGTACTTC. Translating gives CATQEGVSYEQYF.

This clonotype was seen only once. No conserved phenylalanine or tryptophan ends this CDR3, so it is likely a read error. The rearrangement links TRBV19 to TRBJ1-4; D gene uncertain. The germline V and J ends were trimmed by 6 bases and 4 bases, with 9 bases remaining between them. The CDR3 is made up of 13 amino acids. Germline CDR1 is LNHDA and CDR2 is SQIVND (reference sequence). The CDR3 reads CASRTEVNEKLFL. CDR3 nucleotides: TGTGCCAGTAGGACGGAAGTTAATGAAAAACTGTTTCTT.

The V and J genes are TRBV6-5 and TRBJ2-1; tentative D call: TRBD1 (6 bases). The CDR3 has 14 amino acids. Germline V CDR1 and CDR2: MNHEY, SVGAGI. V was trimmed by 6 bases and J by 7 bases, leaving 16 bases between them. In nucleotides, the CDR3 is TGTGCCAGCAGAACCTCAGGGGTGGGGAATGAGCAGTTCTTC. Protein product: CASRTSGVGNEQFF.

A word on this clonotype: The junction does not match germline at one end; this may be a read error. The genes are TRBV2 and TRBJ2-1; the match to TRBD2 covers 8 bases. The CDR3 sequence is 17 residues long. Looked up from germline, CDR1 is SNHLY and CDR2 is FYNNEI. In DNA form, the CDR3 reads TGTGCCAGCAGGGAAGGTGCCGGGACTAGGCCTGTGGGTGAGCAGTTCTTC. Translated, it gives CASREGAGTRPVGEQFF.

This clonotype has a handful of counts. This chain links TRBV4-2 with TRBJ2-7, with D tentatively TRBD1 (6 bases). The CDR3 extends over 14 amino acids. Germline CDR1 reads LGHNA; CDR2 reads YNFKEQ. The V gene lost 1 base and the J gene lost 5 bases, with 12 bases spanning the gap. The DNA for the CDR3 is TGTGCCAGCAGCCAAGTGGGCCAGGGGAACGAGCAGTACTTC. Translating it yields CASSQVGQGNEQYF.

Here the CDR3 reads CAVESRHNREQYF. Here the CDR3 DNA reads TGTGCCGTCGAAAGTAGACACAATCGCGAGCAGTACTTC. V gene TRBV6-5 combines with J gene TRBJ2-5; D not resolved. Near its end, the DNA agrees better with TRBJ2-7, so the J call may be wrong. The CDR3 length is 13 residues. CDR1 and CDR2 from the germline V gene are MNHEY and SVGAGI.

The chain couples TRBV6-2 or TRBV6-3 to TRBJ2-4; a possible D gene is TRBD2 (6 bases). The CDR3 length is 13 residues. V shed 8 bases and J shed 4 bases, with 12 bases lying between them. Germline V gene sequence: CDR1 MNHEY, CDR2 SVGEGT. CDR3 amino acids: CASEGTRKNIQYF. CDR3 coding DNA: TGTGCCAGCGAAGGGACTCGAAAAAACATTCAGTACTTC.

The V and J genes are TRBV7-9 and TRBJ1-2; D unclear. The ends were cut back, 4 bases at V and 3 bases at J, with 15 bases in the middle. The CDR3 covers 15 residues. Germline-derived CDR1 and CDR2 are SEHNR and FQNEAQ (reference sequence). CDR3 sequence (DNA): TGTGCCAGCAGCTACCGGGATCCAGAAGACTATGGCTACACCTTC. Translated, it gives CASSYRDPEDYGYTF.

The chain employs TRBV29-1 and TRBJ2-1; TRBD2 aligns across 7 bases. Germline V gene lookup returns CDR1 SQVTM and CDR2 ANQGSEA. The trim removed 4 bases at V and 5 bases at J, leaving 2 bases unmatched. The CDR3 consists of 12 residues. CDR3 sequence reads: CSVVTSHNEQFF. The CDR3 nucleotides read TGCAGCGTTGTGACTAGCCACAATGAGCAGTTCTTC.

The V and J genes are TRBV28 and TRBJ2-7; the match to TRBD1 covers 10 bases. V dropped 8 bases and J dropped 2; count of bases not matched to a gene: 12. Per germline, CDR1 MDHEN and CDR2 SYDVKM. The CDR3 totals 16 residues. CDR3 amino acids: CASGPTAGQGPYEQYF. The CDR3 nucleotides read TGTGCCAGCGGGCCCACAGCGGGACAGGGGCCCTACGAGCAGTACTTC.

The chain uses TRBV5-1 and TRBJ2-1; 9 positions match TRBD2. The CDR3 extends over 21 amino acids. The trim removed 2 bases at V and 4 bases at J, leaving 22 bases unmatched. Germline CDR1 and CDR2: SGHRS and YFSETQ. CDR3 protein: CASSLKLLQKTSGEIYNEQFF. The CDR3 DNA reads TGCGCCAGCAGCTTAAAGTTACTCCAAAAGACTAGCGGCGAAATTTACAATGAGCAGTTCTTC.

This chain uses TRBV3-1 with TRBJ1-3; no reliable D call. Germline loops: CDR1 LGHDT, CDR2 YNNKEL (reference sequence). Trimming stripped 0 bases from V and 3 bases from J, with 12 bases between. This CDR3 has 16 amino acids. As DNA, the CDR3 is TGTGCCAGCAGCCAAGATCCAAACCGGAGTGGAAACACCATATATTTT. Translation: CASSQDPNRSGNTIYF.

Remarks on this clonotype: The germline gene is not matched at one end of the junction; a read error may be the cause. The rearrangement uses TRBV12-3 or TRBV12-4 and TRBJ1-1; D is unclear. The CDR3 spans 11 residues. The DNA of the CDR3 is TGTGCCAGCAGTCCCGCGGAGTCGCTTTGGTTT. It is translated as CASSPAESLWF.

This clonotype appeared many times. The chain recombines TRBV10-3 with TRBJ2-7; 13 bases agree with TRBD2. The germline V gene has CDR1 ENHRY and CDR2 SYGVKD. V dropped 2 bases and J dropped 4; count of bases not matched to a gene: 5. CDR3 length: 16 amino acids. This CDR3 is CAISEGLAGVGYEQYF. The CDR3 DNA is TGTGCCATCAGTGAGGGACTAGCGGGAGTCGGGTACGAGCAGTACTTC.

The genes are TRBV7-2 and TRBJ2-1; D call uncertain. CDR1 and CDR2 from the germline V gene are SGHTA and FQGNSA. The CDR3 spans 13 residues. V lost 8 bases and J 0 bases, leaving 8 bases between the germline ends. The chain's CDR3 is CASSISSYNEQFF. Written as DNA, the CDR3 is TGTGCCAGCTCAATCAGCTCCTACAATGAGCAGTTCTTC.

The chain uses TRBV7-2 and TRBJ2-1, with a possible D match to TRBD2 (6 bases). V lost 4 bases to trimming and J lost 7 bases, with 14 bases between them. Germline CDR1 and CDR2: SGHTA and FQGNSA. The CDR3 totals 14 residues. CDR3 protein: CASSSIGGRNEQFF. CDR3 nucleotides: TGTGCCAGCAGCTCAATCGGGGGACGGAATGAGCAGTTCTTC.